Following are 10 T cell receptor beta chains from one sample sequenced in a study of cytomegalovirus exposure and HLA in healthy donors. PCR primers comprised 60 Vbeta and 13 Jbeta primers. Assay: immunoSEQ multiplex PCR; the TCRdb copy retains only in-frame clones and omits some. The sample consists of about 140,000 clones, approximately 84% of them appearing once. Sequencing was done on a sample of PBMCs. Receptors originate from a woman in her forties in good health and CMV-seronegative.

The V call is TRBV6-5, the J call TRBJ1-2; 9 nucleotides agree with TRBD1. The V segment lost 10 bases and the J segment 7 bases; nucleotides outside the gene matches: 4. The germline V gene has CDR1 MNHEY and CDR2 SVGAGI. The CDR3 runs 11 residues. The CDR3 DNA sequence: TGTGCCACATCGACAGGGGGTGGCTACACCTTC. This codes for CATSTGGGYTF.

The J gene is TRBJ2-3, the V gene TRBV5-4; 9 nucleotides line up with TRBD2. Germline values: CDR1 SGHNT, CDR2 YYREEE (reference sequence). The ends lost 1 base at V and 1 base at J; junction bases unmatched: 4. The CDR3 has 16 residues. The CDR3 DNA sequence: TGTGCCAGCAGCTTGTACGTAGCGGGAGGCACAGATACGCAGTATTTT. Amino acids: CASSLYVAGGTDTQYF.

There are a few counts of this clone. J is TRBJ2-3 and V is TRBV19; D possibly corresponds to TRBD1 (6 bases). V was pared by 6 bases and J by 7 bases, with 20 bases between. Germline loops: CDR1 LNHDA, CDR2 SQIVND (reference sequence). This CDR3 is 15 amino acids long. The CDR3 loop is CASRPGQSGRNTQYF. The DNA for the CDR3 is TGTGCCAGTAGACCCGGACAGTCAGGGCGCAATACGCAGTATTTT. Drawing the rest from reference TRBV19 and TRBJ2-3, the complete variable domain is DGGITQSPKYLFRKEGQNVTLSCEQNLNHDAMYWYRQDPGQGLRLIYYSQIVNDFQKGDIAEGYSVSREKKESFPLTVTSAQKNPTAFYLCASRPGQSGRNTQYFGPGTRLTVL.

In the case of this clone: The junction departs from germline at one end; a sequencing error may be responsible. The chain has TRBV28 and TRBJ1-2; no firm D call. This CDR3 has 14 residues. Germline V gene data show CDR1 as MDHEN and CDR2 as SYDVKM. DNA of the CDR3: TGTGCCAGCAGGAAATGGCCCGATAACTATGTCTACACCTTC. Translating it yields CASRKWPDNYVYTF.

The V call is TRBV27, the J call TRBJ2-1; TRBD1 is a possible D gene (6 bases). The V end was cut by 2 bases, the J end by 4 bases, with 15 bases between. Germline V gene lookup returns CDR1 MNHEY and CDR2 SMNVEV (reference sequence). The CDR3 has 16 residues. Here the CDR3 reads CASSLGPGQIYNEQFF. The CDR3 bases are TGTGCCAGCAGTTTAGGTCCGGGACAAATATACAATGAGCAGTTCTTC.

The J gene is TRBJ2-3, the V gene TRBV5-8, with D perhaps TRBD2 (6 bases). V was trimmed by 1 base and J by 3 bases, leaving 15 bases between them. Germline V gene data show CDR1 as SGHTS and CDR2 as YDEGEE. The CDR3 contains 16 residues. The chain's CDR3 is CASSLLAGRATDTQYF. The CDR3 nucleotides are TGTGCCAGCAGCTTGCTGGCGGGAAGGGCGACAGATACGCAGTATTTT.

V is TRBV4-3 and J is TRBJ2-7; tentative D call: TRBD2 (7 bases). The CDR3 has 15 amino acids. V was clipped by 1 base and J by 5 bases, with 15 bases between them. Germline V lookup: CDR1 LGHNA, CDR2 YSLEER. The CDR3 region is CASSQGPRGADEQYF. The CDR3 region has the DNA TGCGCCAGCAGCCAAGGCCCCCGGGGGGCAGACGAGCAGTACTTC.

The chain recombines TRBV2 with TRBJ2-7; the D gene is possibly TRBD2 (6 bases). This CDR3 comprises 14 residues. Germline CDR1 SNHLY, CDR2 FYNNEI. V was trimmed by 3 bases and J by 3 bases, leaving 12 bases between them. The CDR3 spells CASSDPRGNYEQYF. In DNA, the CDR3 is TGTGCCAGCAGTGACCCACGGGGGAACTACGAGCAGTACTTC.

This clone was observed a handful of times. The chain has TRBV5-1 and TRBJ2-1; TRBD1 matches at 7 bases. J was trimmed by 5 bases and V by 2 bases; bases with no gene match: 4. Germline V gives CDR1 SGHRS, CDR2 YFSETQ. The CDR3 runs 14 residues. The CDR3 here is CASSFTGDHNEQFF. Here the CDR3 DNA reads TGCGCCAGCAGCTTCACAGGGGATCACAATGAGCAGTTCTTC.

The V gene is TRBV4-1, the J gene TRBJ2-1; D is unresolved. Germline CDR1 is MGHRA and CDR2 is YSYEKL. The CDR3 has 13 residues. Trimming cost V 1 base and J 10 bases, with 11 bases left between them. The CDR3 DNA is TGCGCCAGCAGCCAAGTCGTTAGTCCCGAGCAGTTCTTC. Residues: CASSQVVSPEQFF.